This T cell receptor beta chain is from a study of shared T cell receptors in the human thymus. CDR1 is MDHEN, CDR2 SYDVKM, per germline. The ends were cut back, 4 bases at V and 0 bases at J, with 16 bases in the middle. This CDR3 is built from 17 residues. Sequencing used immunoSEQ multiplex PCR; TCRdb keeps in-frame clones, though not all of them. Seen here are approximately 400,000 clones, just under 95% observed once, and the top ten hold around 0.019%. The chain links TRBV28 to TRBJ1-5; D gene ambiguous. The sequenced material came from thymocytes. This TCR was sampled from a human donor. The CDR3, as DNA: TGTGCCAGCAGTTCCAGAGGCTATTGTTTTAGCAATCAGCCCCAGCATTTT. Translated: CASSSRGYCFSNQPQHF.